This T cell receptor beta chain was identified in a study of blood T cell repertoires in COVID-19. Study context: Italy, Spain and the United States were the sources of the convalescent and acute COVID-19 samples. The cDNA or gDNA used as material had been derived from T cells, B-cell-depleted T cells, or PBMCs.

The authors' processing: From reference gene primer amplification, estimates of nucleated cell counts were derived. Assay: immunoSEQ multiplex PCR; the TCRdb copy retains only in-frame clones and omits some. The DNA was the basis for D and trimming; V, J and clone size are from that table. This sample yields 80,000 to 85,000 clones, of which 80% to 90% are seen a single time; approximately 4.4% belongs to the top ten. What was sequenced was peripheral blood. The source of this sequence is an elderly woman with acute or convalescent COVID-19.

CDR3 nucleotides: TGTGCCAGCAGTTTCGGAGATACGCAGTATTTT. Translating gives CASSFGDTQYF. V and J are TRBV6-6 and TRBJ2-3, with D uncertain. This CDR3 has 11 amino acids. The germline CDR1 and CDR2 sequences are MNHNY and SVGAGI (reference sequence). V was pared by 4 bases and J by 5 bases, with 4 bases between.